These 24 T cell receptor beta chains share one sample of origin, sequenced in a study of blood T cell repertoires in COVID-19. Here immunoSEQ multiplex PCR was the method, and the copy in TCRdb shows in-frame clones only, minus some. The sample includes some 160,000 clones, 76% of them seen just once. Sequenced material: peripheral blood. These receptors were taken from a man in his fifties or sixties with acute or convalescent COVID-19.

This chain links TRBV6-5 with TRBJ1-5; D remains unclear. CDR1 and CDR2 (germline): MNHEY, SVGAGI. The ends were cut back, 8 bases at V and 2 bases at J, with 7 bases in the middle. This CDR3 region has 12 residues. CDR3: CASRQGNQPQHF. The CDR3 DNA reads TGTGCCAGCCGGCAGGGCAATCAGCCCCAGCATTTT.

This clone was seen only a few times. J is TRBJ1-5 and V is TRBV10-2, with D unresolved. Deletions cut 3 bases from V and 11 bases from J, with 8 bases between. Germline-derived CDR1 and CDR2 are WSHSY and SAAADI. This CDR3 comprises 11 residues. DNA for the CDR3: TGCGCCAGCAGTGACTCCCTTTCCCAGCATTTT. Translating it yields CASSDSLSQHF.

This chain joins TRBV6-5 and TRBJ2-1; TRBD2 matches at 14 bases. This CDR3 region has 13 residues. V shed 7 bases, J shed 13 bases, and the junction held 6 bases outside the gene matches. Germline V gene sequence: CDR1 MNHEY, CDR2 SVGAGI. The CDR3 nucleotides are TGTGCCAGCACCGGGACTAGCGGGAGTGAACAGTTCTTC. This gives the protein CASTGTSGSEQFF.

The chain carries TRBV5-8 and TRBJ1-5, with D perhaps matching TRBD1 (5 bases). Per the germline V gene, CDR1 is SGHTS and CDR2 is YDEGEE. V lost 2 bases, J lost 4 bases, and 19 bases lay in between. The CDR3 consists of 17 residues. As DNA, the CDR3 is TGTGCCAGCAGCTTCCGGTCACCGGGCAGGGCAAATCAGCCCCAGCATTTT. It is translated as CASSFRSPGRANQPQHF.

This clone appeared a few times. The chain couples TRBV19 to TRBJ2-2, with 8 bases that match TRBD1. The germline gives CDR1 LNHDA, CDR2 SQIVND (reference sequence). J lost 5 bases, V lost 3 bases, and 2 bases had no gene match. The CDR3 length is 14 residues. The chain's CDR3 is CASSMTGDTGELFF. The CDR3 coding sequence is TGTGCCAGTAGTATGACAGGGGATACCGGGGAGCTGTTTTTT.

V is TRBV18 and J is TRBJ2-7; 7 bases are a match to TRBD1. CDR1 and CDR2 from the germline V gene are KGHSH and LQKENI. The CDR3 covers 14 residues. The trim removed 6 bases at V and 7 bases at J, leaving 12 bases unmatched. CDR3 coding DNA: TGTGCCAGCTCTTCCACGGGACAGACGCTGGAGCAGTACTTC. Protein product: CASSSTGQTLEQYF.

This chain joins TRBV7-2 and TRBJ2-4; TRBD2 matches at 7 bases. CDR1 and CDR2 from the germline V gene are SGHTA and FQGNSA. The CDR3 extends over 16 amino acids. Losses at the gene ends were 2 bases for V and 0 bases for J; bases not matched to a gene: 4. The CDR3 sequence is CASSLSAGPAKNIQYF. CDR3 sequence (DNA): TGTGCCAGCAGCTTATCAGCGGGACCAGCCAAAAACATTCAGTACTTC.

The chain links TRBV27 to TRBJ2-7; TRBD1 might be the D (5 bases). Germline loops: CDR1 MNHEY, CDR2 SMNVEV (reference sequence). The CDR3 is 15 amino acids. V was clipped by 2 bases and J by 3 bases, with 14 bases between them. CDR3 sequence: CASSLKGQPLYEQYF. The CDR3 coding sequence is TGTGCCAGCAGTTTAAAGGGGCAGCCTCTCTACGAGCAGTACTTC.

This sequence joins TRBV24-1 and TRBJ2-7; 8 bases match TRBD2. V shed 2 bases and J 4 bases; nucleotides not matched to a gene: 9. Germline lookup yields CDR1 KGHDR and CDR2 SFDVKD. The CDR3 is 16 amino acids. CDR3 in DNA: TGTGCCACCAGTGATTCGGGGGGGGCAAAGGGATACGAGCAGTACTTC. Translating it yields CATSDSGGAKGYEQYF.

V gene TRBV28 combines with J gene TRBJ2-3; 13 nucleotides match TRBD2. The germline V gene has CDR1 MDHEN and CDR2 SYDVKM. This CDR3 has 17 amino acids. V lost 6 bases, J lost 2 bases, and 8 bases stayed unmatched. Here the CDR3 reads CASSYQTSGRITDTQYF. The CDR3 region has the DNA TGTGCCAGCAGCTACCAGACTAGCGGGAGGATCACAGATACGCAGTATTTT.

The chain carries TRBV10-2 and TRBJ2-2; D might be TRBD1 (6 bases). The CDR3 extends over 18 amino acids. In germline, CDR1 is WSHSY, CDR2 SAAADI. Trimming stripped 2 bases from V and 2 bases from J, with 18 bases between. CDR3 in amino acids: CASSERGWGRPNTGELFF. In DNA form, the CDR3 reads TGCGCCAGCAGTGAGAGGGGGTGGGGCAGACCCAACACCGGGGAGCTGTTTTTT.

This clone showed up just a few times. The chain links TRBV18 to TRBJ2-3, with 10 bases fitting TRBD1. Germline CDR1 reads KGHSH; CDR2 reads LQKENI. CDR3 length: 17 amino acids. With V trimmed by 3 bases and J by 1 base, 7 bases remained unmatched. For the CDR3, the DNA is TGTGCCAGCTCACCCTCCCTGGGGACAGGGGGCACAGATACGCAGTATTTT. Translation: CASSPSLGTGGTDTQYF.

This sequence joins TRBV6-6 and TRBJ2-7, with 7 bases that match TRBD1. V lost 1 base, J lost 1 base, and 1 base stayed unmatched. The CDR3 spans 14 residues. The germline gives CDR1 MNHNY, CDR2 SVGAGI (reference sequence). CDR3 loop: CASSYWDSSYEQYF. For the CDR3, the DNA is TGTGCCAGCAGTTACTGGGACAGTTCCTACGAGCAGTACTTC.

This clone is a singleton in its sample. The CDR3 region is CASSPRVPGQGNPEAFF. The CDR3 DNA reads as TGTGCCAGCAGCCCTAGAGTCCCGGGACAGGGTAACCCTGAAGCTTTCTTT. V usage is TRBV11-2 and J usage is TRBJ1-1; TRBD1 aligns across 9 bases. V gave up 5 bases and J gave up 6 bases; unmatched junction bases: 16. In germline, CDR1 is SGHAT, CDR2 FQNNGV. CDR3 size: 17 residues.

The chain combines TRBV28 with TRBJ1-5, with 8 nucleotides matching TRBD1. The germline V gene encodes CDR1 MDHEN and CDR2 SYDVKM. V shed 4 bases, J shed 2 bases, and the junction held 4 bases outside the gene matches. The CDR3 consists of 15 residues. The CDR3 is CASSWTGWGNQPQHF. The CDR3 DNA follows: TGTGCCAGCAGTTGGACAGGGTGGGGCAATCAGCCCCAGCATTTT.

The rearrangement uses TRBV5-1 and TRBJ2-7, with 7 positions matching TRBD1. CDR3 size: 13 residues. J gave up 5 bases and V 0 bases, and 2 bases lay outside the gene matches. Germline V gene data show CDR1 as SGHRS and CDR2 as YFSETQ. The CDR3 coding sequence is TGCGCCAGCAGCTTGGGACAGGGTCACGAGCAGTACTTC. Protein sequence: CASSLGQGHEQYF.

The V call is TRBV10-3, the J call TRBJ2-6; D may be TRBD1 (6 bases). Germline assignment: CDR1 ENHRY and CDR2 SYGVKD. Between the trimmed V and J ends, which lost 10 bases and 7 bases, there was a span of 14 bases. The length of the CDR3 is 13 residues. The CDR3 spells CATTIQGANVLTF. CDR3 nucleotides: TGTGCCACCACAATACAGGGAGCCAACGTCCTGACTTTC.

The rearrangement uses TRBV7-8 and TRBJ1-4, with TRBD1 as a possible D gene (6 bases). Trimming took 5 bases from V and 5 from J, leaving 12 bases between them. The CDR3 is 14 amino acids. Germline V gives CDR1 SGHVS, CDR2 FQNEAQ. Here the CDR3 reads CASSPQGLNEKLFF. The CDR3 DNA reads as TGTGCCAGCAGCCCCCAGGGGTTAAATGAAAAACTGTTTTTT.

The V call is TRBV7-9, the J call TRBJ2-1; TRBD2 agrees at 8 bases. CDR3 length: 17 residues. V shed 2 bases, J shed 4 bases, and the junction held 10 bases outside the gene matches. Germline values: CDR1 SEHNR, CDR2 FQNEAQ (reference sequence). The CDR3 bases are TGTGCCAGCAGCTTACTTTGGCGGGAGGTAATTTACAATGAGCAGTTCTTC. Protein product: CASSLLWREVIYNEQFF. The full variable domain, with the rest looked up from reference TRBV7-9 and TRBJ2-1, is DTGVSQNPRHKITKRGQNVTFRCDPISEHNRLYWYRQTLGQGPEFLTYFQNEAQLEKSRLLSDRFSAERPKGSFSTLEIQRTEQGDSAMYLCASSLLWREVIYNEQFFGPGTRLTVL.

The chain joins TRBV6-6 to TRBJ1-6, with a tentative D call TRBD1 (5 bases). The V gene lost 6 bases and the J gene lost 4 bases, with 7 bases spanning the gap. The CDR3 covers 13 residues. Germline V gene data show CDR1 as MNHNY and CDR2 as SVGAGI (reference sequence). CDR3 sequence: CASSQGYNSPLHF. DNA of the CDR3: TGTGCCAGCAGCCAGGGTTATAATTCACCCCTCCACTTT.

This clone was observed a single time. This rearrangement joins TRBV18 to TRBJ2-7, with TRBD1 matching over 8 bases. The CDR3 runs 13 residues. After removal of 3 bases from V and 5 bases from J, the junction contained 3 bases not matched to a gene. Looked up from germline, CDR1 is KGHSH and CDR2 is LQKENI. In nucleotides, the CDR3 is TGTGCCAGCTCACCTAAGGACAGGGACGAGCAGTACTTC. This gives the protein CASSPKDRDEQYF.

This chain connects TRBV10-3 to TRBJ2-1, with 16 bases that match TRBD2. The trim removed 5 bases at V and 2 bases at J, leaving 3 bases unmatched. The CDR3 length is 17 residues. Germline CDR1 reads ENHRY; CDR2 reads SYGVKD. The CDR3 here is CAISPGLAGGTYNEQFF. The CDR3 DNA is TGTGCCATCAGTCCGGGACTAGCGGGAGGGACCTACAATGAGCAGTTCTTC.

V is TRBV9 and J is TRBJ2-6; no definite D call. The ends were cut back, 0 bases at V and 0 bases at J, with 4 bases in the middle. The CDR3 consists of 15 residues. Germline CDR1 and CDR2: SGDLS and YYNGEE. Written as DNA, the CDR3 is TGTGCCAGCAGCGTAGCGGGCTCTGGGGCCAACGTCCTGACTTTC. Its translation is CASSVAGSGANVLTF.

The CDR3 is CASSIPSPGGQPQHF. In DNA, the CDR3 is TGTGCCAGTAGTATCCCCTCTCCGGGGGGTCAGCCCCAGCATTTT. The chain is built from TRBV19 and TRBJ1-5; maybe TRBD1 (5 bases). There are 15 residues in the CDR3. Germline CDR1 is LNHDA and CDR2 is SQIVND (reference sequence). Deletions cut 3 bases from V and 6 bases from J, with 15 bases between.